Detailed here is one TCR beta chain. No antigen is known for it. TCRdb's copy holds only in-frame clones and misses some; the assay was immunoSEQ multiplex PCR. Seen here are under 15,000 clones, 26% observed once, and the top ten hold roughly 19%. V gave up 2 bases and J gave up 1 base, with 14 bases separating them. The CDR3 is made up of 16 amino acids. Germline loops: CDR1 MDHEN, CDR2 SYDVKM. Documented treatment: randomized to nivolumab then ipilimumab (arm A) or the reverse (arm B). Patients had received no earlier DNA-damaging chemotherapy. This entry is derived from a study of sequential checkpoint blockade in melanoma. Whole-study findings and limits: About 30 times likelier clinical benefit followed increased tumor T-cell fraction and clonality. T-cell fraction and clonality followed PD-L1 and CD8+ counts, not mutational load. Pretreatment TIL clonality tracked with response in the nivolumab-first arm.

Here the sequenced sample was tumor tissue (inferred from file names), taken from a patient given nivolumab and ipilimumab in sequence. This sequence joins TRBV28 and TRBJ1-1; D is uncertain. The sequence was obtained from a human donor with melanoma. The CDR3 DNA reads as TGTGCCAGCAGTTTACGATCCGGGCCGACGAACACTGAAGCTTTCTTT. Encoded protein: CASSLRSGPTNTEAFF.